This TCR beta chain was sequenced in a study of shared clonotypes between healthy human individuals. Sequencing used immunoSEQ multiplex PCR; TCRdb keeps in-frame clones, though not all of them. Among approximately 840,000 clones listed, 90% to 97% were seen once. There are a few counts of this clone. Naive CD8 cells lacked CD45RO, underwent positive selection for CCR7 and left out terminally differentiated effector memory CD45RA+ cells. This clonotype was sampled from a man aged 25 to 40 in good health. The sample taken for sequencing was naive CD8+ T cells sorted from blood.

The CDR3 nucleotides are TGTGCCAGCAGCTTGACGGGAGGGCCCGCCTACGAGCAGTACTTC. Translated: CASSLTGGPAYEQYF. This chain uses TRBV7-9 with TRBJ2-7; TRBD2 matches 8 bases. J gave up 2 bases and V 3 bases, and 6 bases lay outside the gene matches. The CDR3 has 15 residues. Germline values: CDR1 SEHNR, CDR2 FQNEAQ (reference sequence).